Listed below are T cell receptor beta chains from one sample, sequenced in a study of shared clonotypes between healthy human individuals. Sequencing used immunoSEQ multiplex PCR; TCRdb keeps in-frame clones, though not all of them. The sample yields about 2 million clones, about 95% seen once. The sample taken for sequencing was naive CD8+ T cells sorted from blood. The receptors originated from a man younger than 30 in good health. Both conserved end residues are part of each CDR3. D genes are given only for firm matches.

cdr3_nt cdr3_aa j_call v_call d_call cdr3_length
TGCGCCAGCAGCCTCAGGGACGGAACCTACGAGCAGTACTTC CASSLRDGTYEQYF TRBJ2-7 TRBV4-1 . 14
TGTGCCAGCAGTGAAATCATGAACACTGAAGCTTTCTTT CASSEIMNTEAFF TRBJ1-1 TRBV7-9 . 13
TGTGCCATCAGTGAGACCGGTGGGAGCGGCGAGACCCAGTACTTC CAISETGGSGETQYF TRBJ2-5 TRBV10-3 . 15
TGCGCCAGCAGCCAAGACCTAGCGGTCCAAGAGACCCAGTACTTC CASSQDLAVQETQYF TRBJ2-5 TRBV4-3 TRBD2 15
TGCGCCAGCAGCCAAGATCTCTCCGGGAGATTCTCAGATACGCAGTATTTT CASSQDLSGRFSDTQYF TRBJ2-3 TRBV4-3 . 17
TGTGCTAGTGGTTTGGACGTGTTGGCGGGAGCCAGCTACGAGCAGTACTTC CASGLDVLAGASYEQYF TRBJ2-7 TRBV12-5 TRBD2 17
TGTGCCAGCAGCCACTACAATGAGCAGTTCTTC CASSHYNEQFF TRBJ2-1 TRBV11-2 . 11
TGTGCCAGTAGTATAGACAGGGAGACCCAGCCCCAGCATTTT CASSIDRETQPQHF TRBJ1-5 TRBV19 . 14
TGTGCCAGCAGCTCCGCTAAAGAGTCAGGGCCCAGTTACAATGAGCAGTTCTTC CASSSAKESGPSYNEQFF TRBJ2-1 TRBV13 . 18
TGTGCCAGCAGCTTAGTGGGTGGGCAGGGGATACCACCCCTCCACTTT CASSLVGGQGIPPLHF TRBJ1-6 TRBV11-2 . 16
TGTGCCAGCAGCCCAGGGAGGGGGGGGCAGCCCCAGCATTTT CASSPGRGGQPQHF TRBJ1-5 TRBV11-2 . 14